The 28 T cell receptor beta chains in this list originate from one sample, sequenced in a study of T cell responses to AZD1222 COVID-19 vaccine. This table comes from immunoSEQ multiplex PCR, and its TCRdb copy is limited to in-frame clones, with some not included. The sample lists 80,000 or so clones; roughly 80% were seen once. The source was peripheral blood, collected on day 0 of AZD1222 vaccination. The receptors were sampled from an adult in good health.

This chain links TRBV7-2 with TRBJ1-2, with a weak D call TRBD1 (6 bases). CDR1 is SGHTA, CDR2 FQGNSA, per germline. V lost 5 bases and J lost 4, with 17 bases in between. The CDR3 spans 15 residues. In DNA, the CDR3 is TGTGCCAGCAGCCCGGTCAGGGGTATTGGCTATGGCTACACCTTC. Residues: CASSPVRGIGYGYTF.

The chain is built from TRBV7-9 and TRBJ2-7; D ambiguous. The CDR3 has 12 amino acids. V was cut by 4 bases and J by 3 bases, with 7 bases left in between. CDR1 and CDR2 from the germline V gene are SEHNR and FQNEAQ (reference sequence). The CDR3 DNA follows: TGTGCCAGCAGCTCCTTTAACTACGAGCAGTACTTC. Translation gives CASSSFNYEQYF.

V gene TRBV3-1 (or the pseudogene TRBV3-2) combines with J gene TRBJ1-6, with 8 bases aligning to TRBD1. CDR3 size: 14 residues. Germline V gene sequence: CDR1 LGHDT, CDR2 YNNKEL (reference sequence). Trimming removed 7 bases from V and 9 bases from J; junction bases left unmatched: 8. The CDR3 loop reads CASNFGQGGSPLHF. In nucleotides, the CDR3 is TGTGCCAGCAATTTTGGACAGGGCGGTTCACCCCTCCACTTT.

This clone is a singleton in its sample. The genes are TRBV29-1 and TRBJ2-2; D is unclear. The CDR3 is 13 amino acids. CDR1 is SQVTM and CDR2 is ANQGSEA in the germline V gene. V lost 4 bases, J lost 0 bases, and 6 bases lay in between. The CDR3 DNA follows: TGCAGCGTTGGTGCTCCGAACACCGGGGAGCTGTTTTTT. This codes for CSVGAPNTGELFF.

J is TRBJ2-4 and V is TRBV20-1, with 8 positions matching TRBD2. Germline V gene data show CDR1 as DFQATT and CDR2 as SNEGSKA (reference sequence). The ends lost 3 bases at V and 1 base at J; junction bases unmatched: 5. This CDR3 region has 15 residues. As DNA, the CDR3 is TGCAGTGCTAGTGATAGCGGGGTTGCCAAAAACATTCAGTACTTC. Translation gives CSASDSGVAKNIQYF.

The CDR3 loop reads CASSPGAGRTQYF. CDR3 DNA sequence: TGTGCCAGCAGCCCCGGGGCAGGACGGACCCAGTACTTC. J is TRBJ2-5 and V is TRBV7-2, with D perhaps assigned TRBD1 or TRBD2 (5 bases each). Trimming pared 5 bases from V and 7 bases from J, leaving 14 bases between. The CDR3 has 13 residues. Germline CDR1 is SGHTA and CDR2 is FQGNSA.

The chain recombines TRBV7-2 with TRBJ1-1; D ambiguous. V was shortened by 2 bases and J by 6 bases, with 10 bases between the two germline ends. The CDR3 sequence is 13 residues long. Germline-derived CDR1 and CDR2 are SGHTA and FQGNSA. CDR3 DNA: TGTGCCAGCAGCTTACAATTAAGGGCTGAAGCTTTCTTT. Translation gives CASSLQLRAEAFF.

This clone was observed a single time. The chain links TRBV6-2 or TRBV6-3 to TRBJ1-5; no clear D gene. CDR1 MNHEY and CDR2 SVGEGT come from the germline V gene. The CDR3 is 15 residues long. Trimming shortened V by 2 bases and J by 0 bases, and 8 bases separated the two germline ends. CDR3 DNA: TGTGCCAGCAGTTACGGCCGGACTAGCAATCAGCCCCAGCATTTT. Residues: CASSYGRTSNQPQHF.

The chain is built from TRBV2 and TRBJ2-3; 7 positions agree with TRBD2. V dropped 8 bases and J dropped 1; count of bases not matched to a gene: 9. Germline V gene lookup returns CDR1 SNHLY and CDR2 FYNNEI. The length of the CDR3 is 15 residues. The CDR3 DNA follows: TGTGCCAGCTCCCGACGTGGGGGGGGCACAGATACGCAGTATTTT. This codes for CASSRRGGGTDTQYF.

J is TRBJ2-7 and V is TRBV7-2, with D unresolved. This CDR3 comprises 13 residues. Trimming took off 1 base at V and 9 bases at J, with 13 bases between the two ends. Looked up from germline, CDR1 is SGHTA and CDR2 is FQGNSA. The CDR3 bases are TGTGCCAGCAGCTTAGAGATGGCCTACAGGCAGTACTTC. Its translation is CASSLEMAYRQYF.

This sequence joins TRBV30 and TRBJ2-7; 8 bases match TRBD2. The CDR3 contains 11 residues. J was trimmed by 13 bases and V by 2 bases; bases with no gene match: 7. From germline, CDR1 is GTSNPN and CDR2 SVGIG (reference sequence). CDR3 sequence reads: CAWSTGTSRYF. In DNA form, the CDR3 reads TGTGCCTGGAGTACCGGGACTAGTCGATACTTC.

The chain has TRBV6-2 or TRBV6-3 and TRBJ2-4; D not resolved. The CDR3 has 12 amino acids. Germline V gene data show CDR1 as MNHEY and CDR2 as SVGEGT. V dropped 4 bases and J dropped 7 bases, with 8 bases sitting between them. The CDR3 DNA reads TGTGCCAGCAGTTCTGTCGCTAACATTCAGTACTTC. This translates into CASSSVANIQYF.

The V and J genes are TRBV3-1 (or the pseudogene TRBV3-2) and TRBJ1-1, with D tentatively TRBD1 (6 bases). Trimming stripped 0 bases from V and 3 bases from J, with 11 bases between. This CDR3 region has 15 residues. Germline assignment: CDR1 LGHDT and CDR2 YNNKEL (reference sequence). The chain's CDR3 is CASSQEWGRDTEAFF. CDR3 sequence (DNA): TGTGCCAGCAGCCAAGAGTGGGGGCGGGACACTGAAGCTTTCTTT.

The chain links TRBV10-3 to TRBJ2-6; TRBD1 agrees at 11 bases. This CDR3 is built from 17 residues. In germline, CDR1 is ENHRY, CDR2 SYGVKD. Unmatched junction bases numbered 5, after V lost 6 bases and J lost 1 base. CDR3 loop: CAIRSGQGESGANVLTF. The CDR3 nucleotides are TGTGCCATCAGATCGGGACAGGGGGAGTCTGGGGCCAACGTCCTGACTTTC.

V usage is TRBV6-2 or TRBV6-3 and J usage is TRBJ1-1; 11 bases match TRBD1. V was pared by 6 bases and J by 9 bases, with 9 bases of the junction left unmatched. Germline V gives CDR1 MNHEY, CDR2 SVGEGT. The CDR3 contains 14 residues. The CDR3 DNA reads TGTGCCAGCAGCCCAGCGGACAGGGGGCGAAAAGCTTTCTTT. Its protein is CASSPADRGRKAFF.

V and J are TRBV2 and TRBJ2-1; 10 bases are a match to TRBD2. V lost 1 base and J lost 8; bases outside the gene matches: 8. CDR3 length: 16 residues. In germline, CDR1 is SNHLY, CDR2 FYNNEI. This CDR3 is CASSEGERGGRDEQFF. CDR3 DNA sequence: TGTGCCAGCAGTGAAGGGGAGCGGGGGGGCCGCGATGAGCAGTTCTTC. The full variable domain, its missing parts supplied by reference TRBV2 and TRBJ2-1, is EPEVTQTPSHQVTQMGQEVILRCVPISNHLYFYWYRQILGQKVEFLVSFYNNEISEKSEIFDDQFSVERPDGSNFTLKIRSTKLEDSAMYFCASSEGERGGRDEQFFGPGTRLTVL.

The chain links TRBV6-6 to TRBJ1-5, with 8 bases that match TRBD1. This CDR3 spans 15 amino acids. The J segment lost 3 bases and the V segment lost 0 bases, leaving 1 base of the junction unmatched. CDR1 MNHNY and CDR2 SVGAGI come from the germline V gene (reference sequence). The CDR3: CASSYSDRANQPQHF. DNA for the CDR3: TGTGCCAGCAGTTACTCGGACAGGGCCAATCAGCCCCAGCATTTT.

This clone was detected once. The CDR3 protein is CSALGGYTF. CDR3 bases: TGCAGTGCTCTGGGCGGCTACACCTTC. The chain combines TRBV20-1 with TRBJ1-2; D gene uncertain. The V gene lost 5 bases and the J gene lost 8 bases, with 6 bases spanning the gap. The CDR3 has 9 amino acids. Germline CDR1 reads DFQATT; CDR2 reads SNEGSKA (reference sequence).

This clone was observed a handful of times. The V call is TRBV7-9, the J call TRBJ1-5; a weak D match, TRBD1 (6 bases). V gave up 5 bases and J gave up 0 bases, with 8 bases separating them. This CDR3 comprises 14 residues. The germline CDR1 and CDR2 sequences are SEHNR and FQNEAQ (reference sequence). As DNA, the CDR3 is TGTGCCAGCAGCCGGGACATTAGCAATCAGCCCCAGCATTTT. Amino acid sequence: CASSRDISNQPQHF.

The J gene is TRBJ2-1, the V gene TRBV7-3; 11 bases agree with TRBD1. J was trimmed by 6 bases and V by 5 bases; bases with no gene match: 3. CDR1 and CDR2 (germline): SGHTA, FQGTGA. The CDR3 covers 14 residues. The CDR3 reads CASSDGTGGNEQFF. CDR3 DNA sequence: TGTGCCAGCAGCGATGGGACAGGGGGCAATGAGCAGTTCTTC.

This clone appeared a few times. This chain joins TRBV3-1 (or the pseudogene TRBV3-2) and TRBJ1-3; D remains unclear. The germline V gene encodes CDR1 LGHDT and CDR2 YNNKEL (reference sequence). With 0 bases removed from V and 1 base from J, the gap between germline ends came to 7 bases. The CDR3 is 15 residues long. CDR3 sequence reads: CASSQDRGSGNTIYF. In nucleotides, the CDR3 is TGTGCCAGCAGCCAAGATCGCGGATCTGGAAACACCATATATTTT.

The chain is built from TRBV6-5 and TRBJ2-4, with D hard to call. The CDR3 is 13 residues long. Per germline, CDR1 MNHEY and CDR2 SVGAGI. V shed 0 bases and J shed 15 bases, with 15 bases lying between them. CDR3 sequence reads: CASSYSNEMPRYF. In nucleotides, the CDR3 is TGTGCCAGCAGTTACTCGAACGAGATGCCGCGGTACTTC.

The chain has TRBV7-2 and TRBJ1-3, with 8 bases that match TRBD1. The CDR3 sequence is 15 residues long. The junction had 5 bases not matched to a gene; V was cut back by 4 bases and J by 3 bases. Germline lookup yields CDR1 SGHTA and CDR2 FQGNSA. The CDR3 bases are TGTGCCAGCAGCTCCAGGGGGCCCGGTGGAAACACCATATATTTT. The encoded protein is CASSSRGPGGNTIYF. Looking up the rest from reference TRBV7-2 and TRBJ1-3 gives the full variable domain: GAGVSQSPSNKVTEKGKDVELRCDPISGHTALYWYRQSLGQGLEFLIYFQGNSAPDKSGLPSDRFSAERTGGSVSTLTIQRTQQEDSAVYLCASSSRGPGGNTIYFGEGSWLTVV.

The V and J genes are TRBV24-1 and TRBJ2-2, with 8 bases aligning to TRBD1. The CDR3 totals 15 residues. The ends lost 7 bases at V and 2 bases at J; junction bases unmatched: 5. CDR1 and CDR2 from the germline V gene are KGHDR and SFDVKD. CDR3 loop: CATSTGQGNTGELFF. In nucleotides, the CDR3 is TGTGCCACCAGCACCGGACAGGGTAACACCGGGGAGCTGTTTTTT.

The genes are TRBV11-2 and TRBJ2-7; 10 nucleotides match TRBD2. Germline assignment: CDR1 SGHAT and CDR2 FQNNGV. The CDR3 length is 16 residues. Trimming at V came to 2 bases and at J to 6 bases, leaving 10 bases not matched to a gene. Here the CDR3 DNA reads TGTGCCAGCAGCTTACACCCTAGCGGGAGTACCGGCGAGCAGTACTTC. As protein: CASSLHPSGSTGEQYF. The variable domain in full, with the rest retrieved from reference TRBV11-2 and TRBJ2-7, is EAGVAQSPRYKIIEKRQSVAFWCNPISGHATLYWYQQILGQGPKLLIQFQNNGVVDDSQLPKDRFSAERLKGVDSTLKIQPAKLEDSAVYLCASSLHPSGSTGEQYFGPGTRLTVT.

The CDR3 spells CASSRGQAQPQHF. CDR3 sequence (DNA): TGTGCCAGCAGTAGGGGACAGGCTCAGCCCCAGCATTTT. J is TRBJ1-5 and V is TRBV27, with TRBD1 matching over 8 bases. CDR1 and CDR2 from the germline V gene are MNHEY and SMNVEV (reference sequence). The CDR3 contains 13 residues. Trimming removed 5 bases from V and 6 bases from J; junction bases left unmatched: 3.

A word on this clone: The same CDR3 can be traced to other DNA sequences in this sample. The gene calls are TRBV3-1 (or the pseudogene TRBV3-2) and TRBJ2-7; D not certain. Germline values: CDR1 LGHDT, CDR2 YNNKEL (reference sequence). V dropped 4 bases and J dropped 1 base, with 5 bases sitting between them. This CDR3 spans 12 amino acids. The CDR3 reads CASSLLSYEQYF. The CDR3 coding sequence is TGTGCCAGCAGCCTCCTTTCCTACGAGCAGTACTTC.

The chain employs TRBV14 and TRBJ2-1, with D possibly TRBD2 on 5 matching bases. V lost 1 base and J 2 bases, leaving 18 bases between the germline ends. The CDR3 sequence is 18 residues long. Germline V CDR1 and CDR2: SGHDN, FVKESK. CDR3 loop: CASSQAGWFSGPYNEQFF. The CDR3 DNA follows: TGTGCCAGCAGCCAAGCCGGATGGTTCAGCGGTCCCTACAATGAGCAGTTCTTC.